The 18 T cell receptor beta chains below were found in one sample sequenced in a study of blood T cell repertoires in COVID-19. Sequenced by immunoSEQ multiplex PCR; TCRdb stores in-frame clones only, minus some. In the table there are 90,000 to 130,000 clones, over 80% of which are singletons. The sequenced sample was peripheral blood. These receptors all come from a woman aged 70-85 years with acute or convalescent COVID-19.

This clone occurred many times. The CDR3 DNA is TGCGCCAGCAGCTTGGGGGGCAGCACAAACACTGAAGCTTTCTTT. Its protein is CASSLGGSTNTEAFF. The V and J genes are TRBV5-1 and TRBJ1-1; maybe TRBD1 (5 bases). The germline V gene has CDR1 SGHRS and CDR2 YFSETQ. This CDR3 is built from 15 residues. Trimming shortened V by 0 bases and J by 2 bases, and 11 bases separated the two germline ends.

This clone was counted once. The rearrangement uses TRBV5-1 and TRBJ2-1; TRBD1 matches at 11 bases. V gave up 0 bases and J gave up 9 bases; unmatched junction bases: 5. Germline V gives CDR1 SGHRS, CDR2 YFSETQ. The CDR3 is 15 residues long. This chain's CDR3 is CASSLEGQGAGEQFF. The CDR3 DNA sequence: TGCGCCAGCAGCTTGGAAGGACAGGGGGCAGGTGAGCAGTTCTTC.

A remark on this clone: No DNA is shown, since the ends of the CDR3 on it are uncertain; the CDR3 is the one TCRdb lists. The chain links TRBV18 to TRBJ2-2; TRBD2 reflects the table's D call only, with no check against the DNA. The CDR3 extends over 14 residues, inclusive of both ends. The germline V gene encodes CDR1 KGHSH and CDR2 LQKENI. The CDR3 region is CASSPDFGAGELFF.

The V and J genes are TRBV7-2 and TRBJ2-1; 11 bases line up with TRBD2. The CDR3 extends over 15 amino acids. After removal of 5 bases from V and 5 bases from J, the junction contained 5 bases not matched to a gene. From germline, CDR1 is SGHTA and CDR2 FQGNSA. This chain's CDR3 is CASSASGGRNNEQFF. The CDR3 coding sequence is TGTGCCAGCAGCGCTAGCGGGGGGCGGAACAATGAGCAGTTCTTC.

The chain joins TRBV7-9 to TRBJ2-2, with a weak D call TRBD1 (6 bases). Looked up from germline, CDR1 is SEHNR and CDR2 is FQNEAQ (reference sequence). V lost 11 bases to trimming and J lost 4 bases, with 11 bases between them. The CDR3 sequence is 12 residues long. CDR3 sequence (DNA): TGTGCCCCAGGGGTCGGCACCGGGGAGCTGTTTTTT. Amino acids: CAPGVGTGELFF.

The CDR3 DNA sequence: TGTGCCAGCAGCTTAGGGGGGACTTACACTGAAGCTTTCTTT. Encoded protein: CASSLGGTYTEAFF. The V call is TRBV11-1, the J call TRBJ1-1, with D possibly matching TRBD1 (5 bases). This CDR3 has 14 residues. Per germline, CDR1 SGHAT and CDR2 FQDESV (reference sequence). V was pared by 1 base and J by 3 bases, with 9 bases between.

This rearrangement joins TRBV28 to TRBJ1-3; a possible D gene is TRBD1 (6 bases). CDR3 size: 15 residues. The germline V and J ends were trimmed by 6 bases and 0 bases, with 12 bases remaining between them. Germline V lookup: CDR1 MDHEN, CDR2 SYDVKM. The CDR3 spells CASSNTGLSGNTIYF. DNA for the CDR3: TGTGCCAGCAGCAATACAGGGCTCTCTGGAAACACCATATATTTT.

The rearrangement links TRBV5-1 to TRBJ2-5; TRBD1 might be the D (6 bases). This CDR3 has 16 residues. The germline gives CDR1 SGHRS, CDR2 YFSETQ. Trimming left V 4 bases short and J 2 bases short, with 18 bases between. CDR3 in DNA: TGCGCCAGCAGCCCTACCTACAGGGCAGTACAAGAGACCCAGTACTTC. Its translation is CASSPTYRAVQETQYF.

The gene calls are TRBV6-1 and TRBJ2-7, with D possibly being TRBD1 (6 bases). V lost 0 bases, J lost 7 bases, and 22 bases lay in between. Germline CDR1 and CDR2: MNHNS and SASEGT. CDR3 size: 17 residues. CDR3 sequence (DNA): TGTGCCAGCAGTGAAGCCGACAGGCTTCTGCCCCTACGGGAGCAGTACGTC. As protein: CASSEADRLLPLREQYV.

The V gene is TRBV2, the J gene TRBJ1-5; D is unclear. CDR1 is SNHLY and CDR2 is FYNNEI in the germline V gene. The length of the CDR3 is 14 residues. Deletions cut 7 bases from V and 7 bases from J, with 17 bases between. The CDR3 loop is CASTRVRATQPQHF. The DNA of the CDR3 is TGTGCCAGCACCCGCGTGCGGGCAACCCAGCCCCAGCATTTT.

The CDR3, as DNA: TGCGCCAGCAGGGACAGCTCCTATAATTCACCCCTCCACTTT. Amino acid sequence: CASRDSSYNSPLHF. The chain combines TRBV5-1 with TRBJ1-6; possible D gene TRBD1, 6 bases. This CDR3 is 14 amino acids long. Germline V gene sequence: CDR1 SGHRS, CDR2 YFSETQ. V shed 5 bases and J shed 0 bases, with 6 bases lying between them.

The chain recombines TRBV9 with TRBJ2-3; 9 nucleotides agree with TRBD2. Germline loops: CDR1 SGDLS, CDR2 YYNGEE. CDR3 length: 16 amino acids. Trimming took 0 bases from V and 1 from J; bases not matched to a gene: 3. Here the CDR3 DNA reads TGTGCCAGCAGCGTAGTGGGACTAGCACGCACAGATACGCAGTATTTT. Translation gives CASSVVGLARTDTQYF.

This clone was seen ten or more times. V gene TRBV4-3 combines with J gene TRBJ2-3; maybe TRBD2 (5 bases). Germline V gene sequence: CDR1 LGHNA, CDR2 YSLEER. V dropped 4 bases and J dropped 1 base, with 9 bases sitting between them. The CDR3 sequence is 14 residues long. Here the CDR3 DNA reads TGCGCCAGCAGCCCGGGATGGGGCACAGATACGCAGTATTTT. Protein product: CASSPGWGTDTQYF.

There are a few counts of this clone. This rearrangement joins TRBV9 to TRBJ1-2, with 7 bases fitting TRBD1. The V and J ends lost 4 bases and 3 bases, in that order; junction bases with no gene match: 9. The CDR3 extends over 15 amino acids. In germline, CDR1 is SGDLS, CDR2 YYNGEE. DNA for the CDR3: TGTGCCAGCAGCCCAAGACAGGGAGAGTACTATGGCTACACCTTC. Its translation is CASSPRQGEYYGYTF. The full variable domain, completed using reference TRBV9 and TRBJ1-2, is DSGVTQTPKHLITATGQRVTLRCSPRSGDLSVYWYQQSLDQGLQFLIQYYNGEERAKGNILERFSAQQFPDLHSELNLSSLELGDSALYFCASSPRQGEYYGYTFGSGTRLTVV.

The chain couples TRBV3-1 (or the pseudogene TRBV3-2) to TRBJ1-1, with D possibly being TRBD1 (5 bases). Germline V lookup: CDR1 LGHDT, CDR2 YNNKEL (reference sequence). The germline V and J ends were trimmed by 4 bases and 7 bases, with 16 bases remaining between them. The length of the CDR3 is 14 residues. In DNA, the CDR3 is TGTGCCAGCAGCCCCATCGGGGGGGGTGATGAAGCTTTCTTT. Translation gives CASSPIGGGDEAFF.

V usage is TRBV4-3 and J usage is TRBJ2-6, with D perhaps matching TRBD2 (5 bases). The CDR3 runs to 17 residues. V dropped 1 base and J dropped 0 bases, with 10 bases sitting between them. Germline V gene sequence: CDR1 LGHNA, CDR2 YSLEER. The DNA for the CDR3 is TGCGCCAGCAGCCAAGGGAGCCGGGGCTCTGGGGCCAACGTCCTGACTTTC. This codes for CASSQGSRGSGANVLTF.

This clone has a handful of counts. The rearrangement uses TRBV5-1 and TRBJ2-7; maybe TRBD1 (6 bases). The CDR3 extends over 15 amino acids. Looked up from germline, CDR1 is SGHRS and CDR2 is YFSETQ. Trimming stripped 6 bases from V and 0 bases from J, with 16 bases between. The CDR3, as DNA: TGCGCCAGCATCGAAGGGGGTCAAAGCTCCTACGAGCAGTACGTC. As protein: CASIEGGQSSYEQYV.

The V gene is TRBV7-2, the J gene TRBJ1-2, with 7 bases that match TRBD1. The CDR3 covers 14 residues. Per germline, CDR1 SGHTA and CDR2 FQGNSA. After removal of 5 bases from V and 4 bases from J, the junction contained 7 bases not matched to a gene. CDR3 DNA: TGTGCCAGCAGCCCGACAGGGCAAGGCTATGGCTACACCTTC. It is translated as CASSPTGQGYGYTF.